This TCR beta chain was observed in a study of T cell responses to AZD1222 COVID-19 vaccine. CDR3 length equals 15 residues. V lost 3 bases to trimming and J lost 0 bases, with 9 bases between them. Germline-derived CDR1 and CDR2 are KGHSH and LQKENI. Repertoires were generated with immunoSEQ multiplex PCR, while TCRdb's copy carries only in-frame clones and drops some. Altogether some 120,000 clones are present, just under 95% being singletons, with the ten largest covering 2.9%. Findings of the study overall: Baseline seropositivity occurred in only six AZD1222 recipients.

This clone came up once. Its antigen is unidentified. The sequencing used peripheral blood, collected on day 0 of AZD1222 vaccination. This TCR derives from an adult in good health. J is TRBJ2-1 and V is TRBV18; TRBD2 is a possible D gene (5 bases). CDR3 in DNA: TGTGCCAGCTCACCGGGAGTCACCTCCTACAATGAGCAGTTCTTC. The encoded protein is CASSPGVTSYNEQFF. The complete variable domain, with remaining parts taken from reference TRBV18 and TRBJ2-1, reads NAGVMQNPRHLVRRRGQEARLRCSPMKGHSHVYWYRQLPEEGLKFMVYLQKENIIDESGMPKERFSAEFPKEGPSILRIQQVVRGDSAAYFCASSPGVTSYNEQFFGPGTRLTVL.